This T cell receptor beta chain was captured in a study of T cell changes during pregnancy in multiple sclerosis. Some clones are missing from TCRdb's copy, which holds only in-frame ones; the method was immunoSEQ multiplex PCR. This sample has around 52,000 clones, with 85% to 90% found just once. Trimming at V came to 4 bases and at J to 2 bases, leaving 8 bases not matched to a gene. This CDR3 comprises 15 residues. Looked up from germline, CDR1 is SGHVS and CDR2 is FNYEAQ. This clone came up a few times. The V call is TRBV7-6, the J call TRBJ2-7; 7 positions agree with TRBD2. The sample was peripheral blood from another person, used as feeder cells. The TCR comes from a human donor whose cells served as feeder cells for cultures in a pregnancy study. CDR3 in DNA: TGTGCCAGCAGCTCGCCACAGAGCGGGACCTACGAGCAGTACTTC. Translation: CASSSPQSGTYEQYF.